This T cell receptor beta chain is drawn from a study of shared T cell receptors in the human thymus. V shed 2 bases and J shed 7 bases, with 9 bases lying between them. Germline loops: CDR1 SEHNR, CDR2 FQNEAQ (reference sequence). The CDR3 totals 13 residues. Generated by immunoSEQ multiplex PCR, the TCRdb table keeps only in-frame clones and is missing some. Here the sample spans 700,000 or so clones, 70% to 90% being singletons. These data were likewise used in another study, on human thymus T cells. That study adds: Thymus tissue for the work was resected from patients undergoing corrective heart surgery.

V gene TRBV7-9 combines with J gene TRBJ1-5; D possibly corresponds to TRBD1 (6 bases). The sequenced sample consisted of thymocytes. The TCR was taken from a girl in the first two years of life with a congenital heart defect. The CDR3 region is CASSLPGEQPQHF. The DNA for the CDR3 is TGTGCCAGCAGCTTACCAGGGGAGCAGCCCCAGCATTTT.